The 13 T cell receptor beta chains listed next were all sequenced from one sample in a study of shared clonotypes between healthy human individuals. Sequencing was performed with immunoSEQ multiplex PCR; in TCRdb, only in-frame clones are kept and a portion is missing. The table lists about 2.4 million clones, under 95% of them singletons. Sequences were obtained from naive CD4+ T cells from PBMCs. Subset here: CD45RA+ positively selected. The receptors stem from a young man in good health. Some clones in this sample may be carry-over from other donors' samples.

The chain has TRBV7-2 and TRBJ2-5; D is undetermined. Germline assignment: CDR1 SGHTA and CDR2 FQGNSA. Deletions cut 1 base from V and 4 bases from J, with 16 bases between. This CDR3 contains 16 residues. CDR3 bases: TGTGCCAGCAGCTTAGTGGTGGGGATTGTACGAGAGACCCAGTACTTC. It yields the protein CASSLVVGIVRETQYF.

The V call is TRBV28, the J call TRBJ1-5; D perhaps matches TRBD1 (5 bases). V lost 6 bases and J 7 bases, leaving 13 bases between the germline ends. The CDR3 is 13 amino acids. The germline V gene has CDR1 MDHEN and CDR2 SYDVKM. The CDR3 sequence: CASRSAGNQPQHF. CDR3 sequence (DNA): TGTGCCAGCAGATCTGCAGGGAACCAGCCCCAGCATTTT.

The chain couples TRBV28 to TRBJ1-4, with 7 bases lining up with TRBD1. Germline values: CDR1 MDHEN, CDR2 SYDVKM. The V and J ends lost 2 bases and 8 bases, in that order; junction bases with no gene match: 8. The CDR3 totals 15 residues. The CDR3 is CASSLPGTAAEKLFF. The CDR3 nucleotides read TGTGCCAGCAGTTTACCCGGGACAGCCGCAGAAAAACTGTTTTTT.

This clone was detected only once. V is TRBV7-3 and J is TRBJ2-5, with D perhaps TRBD2 (6 bases). The CDR3 has 14 amino acids. The V gene lost 2 bases and the J gene lost 4 bases, with 11 bases spanning the gap. Germline lookup yields CDR1 SGHTA and CDR2 FQGTGA. The CDR3 loop reads CASSLRERGETQYF. The CDR3 DNA is TGTGCCAGCAGCTTACGGGAGAGGGGAGAGACCCAGTACTTC.

The rearrangement joins TRBV6-6 to TRBJ1-2; no clear D. Trimming took 4 bases from V and 8 from J, leaving 14 bases between them. The CDR3 extends over 13 amino acids. Per germline, CDR1 MNHNY and CDR2 SVGAGI (reference sequence). CDR3 nucleotide sequence: TGTGCCAGCAGTTTCTCCCCAAGGCGCGGCTACACCTTC. Translating gives CASSFSPRRGYTF.

A note on this clone: In the same sample, other DNA sequences code for this CDR3. The V gene is TRBV9, the J gene TRBJ2-3; the D gene is possibly TRBD2 (6 bases). The CDR3 runs 15 residues. Per the germline V gene, CDR1 is SGDLS and CDR2 is YYNGEE. V was shortened by 0 bases and J by 0 bases, with 8 bases between the two germline ends. The chain's CDR3 is CASSVDGGSTDTQYF. CDR3 nucleotide sequence: TGTGCCAGCAGCGTAGATGGGGGGAGCACAGATACGCAGTATTTT. The whole variable domain, remainder taken from reference TRBV9 and TRBJ2-3, is DSGVTQTPKHLITATGQRVTLRCSPRSGDLSVYWYQQSLDQGLQFLIQYYNGEERAKGNILERFSAQQFPDLHSELNLSSLELGDSALYFCASSVDGGSTDTQYFGPGTRLTVL.

DNA of the CDR3: TGTGCCAGCAGTTCGAACGCGGGCCAAAGGGGCCGGGAGACCCAGTACTTC. Translated, it gives CASSSNAGQRGRETQYF. This chain connects TRBV28 to TRBJ2-5; TRBD1 or TRBD2 may be the D gene (5 bases each). V was clipped by 4 bases and J by 5 bases, with 23 bases between them. CDR3 size: 17 residues. Per the germline V gene, CDR1 is MDHEN and CDR2 is SYDVKM.

This sequence joins TRBV4-3 and TRBJ2-6; TRBD1 matches at 8 bases. From germline, CDR1 is LGHNA and CDR2 YSLEER. The CDR3 totals 16 residues. The ends lost 4 bases at V and 0 bases at J; junction bases unmatched: 2. CDR3 nucleotide sequence: TGCGCCAGCAGCCCGGGACAGGCCTCTGGGGCCAACGTCCTGACTTTC. Translated: CASSPGQASGANVLTF.

This clone has just one count. The rearrangement uses TRBV5-4 and TRBJ2-3; TRBD2 matches 7 bases. The CDR3 loop spans 16 amino acids. V trimming: 3 bases; J trimming: 3 bases; junction bases outside the gene matches: 10. Germline-derived CDR1 and CDR2 are SGHNT and YYREEE (reference sequence). CDR3 nucleotides: TGTGCCAGCAGCTATATGACTAGCAGTACTACAGATACGCAGTATTTT. As protein: CASSYMTSSTTDTQYF.

The V call is TRBV7-2, the J call TRBJ1-4; the match to TRBD1 covers 8 bases. Trimming cost V 2 bases and J 7 bases; bases outside gene matches: 3. Germline CDR1 SGHTA, CDR2 FQGNSA. This CDR3 comprises 14 residues. The CDR3 sequence is CASSLQGAVEKLFF. The CDR3 region has the DNA TGTGCCAGCAGCTTACAGGGGGCTGTTGAAAAACTGTTTTTT.

The V call is TRBV4-1, the J call TRBJ2-5; 9 bases are shared with TRBD1. The CDR3 is made up of 18 amino acids. Germline trimming cut 5 bases from V and 5 bases from J; bases unmatched to any gene: 18. Germline V gives CDR1 MGHRA, CDR2 YSYEKL. The CDR3 protein is CASSTPPATGGFAETQYF. The CDR3, as DNA: TGCGCCAGCAGCACCCCGCCCGCGACAGGGGGTTTTGCCGAGACCCAGTACTTC.

The table lists this clone with a count of one. The rearrangement uses TRBV28 and TRBJ2-3; no clear D gene. Trimming removed 5 bases from V and 7 bases from J, with 7 bases in between. Germline V CDR1 and CDR2: MDHEN, SYDVKM. The CDR3 is 11 residues long. CDR3 nucleotide sequence: TGTGCCAGCAGTCCGCGGCATACGCAGTATTTT. This gives the protein CASSPRHTQYF.

V and J are TRBV7-3 and TRBJ2-1; the D gene is possibly TRBD2 (6 bases). The CDR3 runs 15 residues. The V gene's germline CDR1 is SGHTA and CDR2 FQGTGA. V was pared by 0 bases and J by 7 bases, with 13 bases between. CDR3 region: CASSLTLPGDNEQFF. CDR3 sequence (DNA): TGTGCCAGCAGCTTAACCCTACCGGGGGATAATGAGCAGTTCTTC.